This TCR beta chain was recovered during a study of T-cell reconstitution after alpha-beta-depleted transplantation in children. General study points: Among T cells one year after transplant, newly produced cells accounted for most counts and diversity. Reportedly, only several hundred clones from non-depleted graft cells drove alpha-beta T-cell counts at about two months.

The CDR3 loop spans 15 amino acids. V lost 0 bases and J lost 4, with 10 bases in between. From germline, CDR1 is SGHRS and CDR2 YFSETQ. Unique molecular identifiers were incorporated when the TCRbeta library was constructed. TCRdb re-called the PCR reads through MiXCR, storing one row per CDR3 protein. This table has fewer than 550,000 distinct CDR3 sequences, 11% appearing once. Comment on this clonotype: Its antigen remains unknown.

The clonotype comes from a female patient aged 2 to 10 who had a stem cell transplant for aplastic anemia, so the T cells may come from the graft donor. This chain connects TRBV5-1 to TRBJ2-2; D remains ambiguous. The starting material was PBMCs, mostly from graft donor cells, obtained 180 days after TCRalphabeta/CD19-depleted stem cell transplant. CDR3 region: CASSLESVGTGELFF. The CDR3 DNA reads as TGCGCCAGCAGCTTGGAGAGCGTTGGCACCGGGGAGCTGTTTTTT.